These 12 T cell receptor beta chains were sequenced from one sample in a study of response to subunit inactivated influenza vaccine. TCRdb reanalysed the RT-PCR reads using MiXCR and keeps one entry per CDR3 protein. The data show 200,000 to 300,000 distinct CDR3 sequences, 12% seen once. Source: non-naive T cells sorted from PBMCs, taken roughly 2 weeks before vaccination. The source of these receptors is a man aged 50 or older who received an inactivated influenza vaccine.

There are many counts of this clonotype. This chain links TRBV20-1 with TRBJ2-5; no firm D call. Germline-derived CDR1 and CDR2 are DFQATT and SNEGSKA (reference sequence). Trimming cost V 0 bases and J 2 bases, with 7 bases left between them. The length of the CDR3 is 13 residues. DNA for the CDR3: TGCAGTGCTAGAGATATACGTCAAGAGACCCAGTACTTC. Its protein is CSARDIRQETQYF.

V usage is TRBV4-2 and J usage is TRBJ2-7; D is perhaps TRBD1 or TRBD2 (5 bases each). Trimming left V 4 bases short and J 2 bases short, with 21 bases between. The CDR3 loop spans 17 amino acids. Per germline, CDR1 LGHNA and CDR2 YNFKEQ. The CDR3 reads CASSRVGTYDETYEQYF. For the CDR3, the DNA is TGTGCCAGCAGCCGGGTAGGGACCTACGACGAAACCTACGAGCAGTACTTC.

This clonotype was observed a handful of times. V gene TRBV5-1 combines with J gene TRBJ1-6; no clear D. From germline, CDR1 is SGHRS and CDR2 YFSETQ. V lost 4 bases and J 10 bases, leaving 12 bases between the germline ends. This CDR3 region has 13 residues. CDR3 bases: TGCGCCAGCAGCCCAAGCGAGGGCTCACCCCTCCACTTT. Protein product: CASSPSEGSPLHF. The full variable domain, rest sourced from reference TRBV5-1 and TRBJ1-6, is KAGVTQTPRYLIKTRGQQVTLSCSPISGHRSVSWYQQTPGQGLQFLFEYFSETQRNKGNFPGRFSGRQFSNSRSEMNVSTLELGDSALYLCASSPSEGSPLHFGNGTRLTVT.

The V and J genes are TRBV6-2 or TRBV6-3 and TRBJ1-1; no definite D call. V was shortened by 5 bases and J by 4 bases, with 14 bases between the two germline ends. The CDR3 contains 14 residues. Germline V gene data show CDR1 as MNHEY and CDR2 as SVGEGT. The DNA for the CDR3 is TGTGCCAGCAGTCCTACCTTGACCCGCACTGAAGCTTTCTTT. Residues: CASSPTLTRTEAFF.

The chain couples TRBV20-1 to TRBJ2-2; D is undetermined. V lost 2 bases to trimming and J lost 5 bases, with 6 bases between them. Germline V CDR1 and CDR2: DFQATT, SNEGSKA (reference sequence). CDR3 length: 12 residues. CDR3 residues: CSARLTTGELFF. CDR3 sequence (DNA): TGCAGTGCTAGATTAACTACCGGGGAGCTGTTTTTT.

The rearrangement joins TRBV7-2 to TRBJ2-5; D is unresolved. Trimming cost V 0 bases and J 5 bases, with 13 bases left between them. Germline V lookup: CDR1 SGHTA, CDR2 FQGNSA. The CDR3 length is 15 residues. CDR3 residues: CASSLASSEGETQYF. CDR3 nucleotide sequence: TGTGCCAGCAGCTTAGCGTCGTCCGAAGGGGAGACCCAGTACTTC.

In this sample, this clonotype turned up a few times. The chain carries TRBV4-2 and TRBJ2-7; 8 bases line up with TRBD2. Germline CDR1 reads LGHNA; CDR2 reads YNFKEQ. The CDR3 sequence is 16 residues long. V lost 0 bases and J lost 3; bases outside the gene matches: 7. The CDR3 region is CASSQELGAGDYEQYF. In DNA, the CDR3 is TGTGCCAGCAGCCAAGAACTAGGAGCGGGAGACTACGAGCAGTACTTC.

The chain combines TRBV29-1 with TRBJ2-7, with D perhaps matching TRBD2 (5 bases). V lost 4 bases and J 6 bases, leaving 19 bases between the germline ends. Germline CDR1 and CDR2: SQVTM and ANQGSEA. The CDR3 runs to 14 residues. The CDR3 DNA sequence: TGCAGCGTTGCCCTCAGCGGTCCCCTTGGCGAGCAGTACTTC. Translated, it gives CSVALSGPLGEQYF.

The CDR3 region is CAWSLAGSTDTQYF. Written as DNA, the CDR3 is TGTGCCTGGAGTCTAGCGGGGAGCACAGATACGCAGTATTTT. The chain employs TRBV30 and TRBJ2-3; 9 bases fit TRBD2. The trim removed 2 bases at V and 0 bases at J, leaving 0 bases unmatched. Germline values: CDR1 GTSNPN, CDR2 SVGIG (reference sequence). The CDR3 runs to 14 residues. The entire variable domain, with the rest obtained from reference TRBV30 and TRBJ2-3, is as follows: SQTIHQWPATLVQPVGSPLSLECTVEGTSNPNLYWYRQAAGRGLQLLFYSVGIGQISSEVPQNLSASRPQDRQFILSSKKLLLSDSGFYLCAWSLAGSTDTQYFGPGTRLTVL.

The sample holds many counts of this clonotype. The chain couples TRBV12-3 or TRBV12-4 to TRBJ2-5; D remains unclear. This CDR3 is 14 amino acids long. The V end was cut by 2 bases, the J end by 1 base, with 8 bases between. This CDR3 is CASSLSQFQETQYF. The CDR3 DNA reads as TGTGCCAGCAGTTTAAGCCAGTTCCAAGAGACCCAGTACTTC.

V gene TRBV11-2 combines with J gene TRBJ2-7; D remains unclear. Germline V CDR1 and CDR2: SGHAT, FQNNGV. The CDR3 runs to 12 residues. V was cut by 6 bases and J by 2 bases, with 8 bases left in between. CDR3 sequence: CASSWLTYEQYF. Here the CDR3 DNA reads TGTGCCAGCAGTTGGCTGACCTACGAGCAGTACTTC.

This clonotype turned up a few times. The V and J genes are TRBV5-1 and TRBJ2-5; TRBD1 aligns across 7 bases. Germline V gives CDR1 SGHRS, CDR2 YFSETQ. This CDR3 has 15 amino acids. The trim removed 3 bases at V and 5 bases at J, leaving 10 bases unmatched. The CDR3 spells CASSYSRGSGETQYF. The CDR3 DNA sequence: TGCGCCAGCAGCTATTCCAGGGGGTCTGGGGAGACCCAGTACTTC. The variable domain in full, with the rest retrieved from reference TRBV5-1 and TRBJ2-5, is KAGVTQTPRYLIKTRGQQVTLSCSPISGHRSVSWYQQTPGQGLQFLFEYFSETQRNKGNFPGRFSGRQFSNSRSEMNVSTLELGDSALYLCASSYSRGSGETQYFGPGTRLLVL.